A selection of T cell receptor beta chains follows, all from one sample in a study of blood T cell repertoires in COVID-19. The protocol was immunoSEQ multiplex PCR, while the TCRdb copy is restricted to in-frame clones and leaves out a portion. Here the sample spans about 140,000 clones, 80% being singletons. Sequencing was carried out using peripheral blood. These receptor sequences come from a man between 65 and 80 years old who had recovered from COVID-19. CDR3s include the opening cysteine and the closing phenylalanine or tryptophan. D genes are given only for firm matches. A clone size is listed for some rows: how often the clone was seen (once, few, many), or a class if it is expanded.

D gene	V gene	J gene	clone size	CDR3 DNA	CDR3 protein
NA	TRBV10-3	TRBJ2-1	NA	TGTGCCATCAGTGAGTCAGGGGGAGCGGATGAGCAGTTCTTC	CAISESGGADEQFF
TRBD1	TRBV10-1	TRBJ2-3	NA	TGCGCCAGCAGTGAGACAGGGGGCACAGATACGCAGTATTTT	CASSETGGTDTQYF
NA	TRBV7-8	TRBJ2-3	once	TGTGCCAGCAGCTTCGGAGATACGCAGTATTTT	CASSFGDTQYF
TRBD2	TRBV9	TRBJ2-2	NA	TGTGCCAGCAGCACGCGGACTAGCGCGAACACCGGGGAGCTGTTTTTT	CASSTRTSANTGELFF
TRBD2	TRBV11-2	TRBJ2-7	NA	TGTGCCAGCAGCTTCGCTAGCGGGAGAACCTACGAGCAGTACTTC	CASSFASGRTYEQYF
NA	TRBV4-3	TRBJ1-2	NA	TGCGCCAGCAGCCAAGAGCCAGGCCAGTCCTATGGCTACACCTTC	CASSQEPGQSYGYTF
NA	TRBV27	TRBJ1-6	NA	TGTGCCAGCAGTTCGGTCGGGGGAATGATTAATTCACCCCTCCACTTT	CASSSVGGMINSPLHF
TRBD2	TRBV4-1	TRBJ2-7	few	TGCGCCAGCAGCCTAGGGACTAGCGGGAACCCCCTCGTGATTTACGAGCAGTACTTC	CASSLGTSGNPLVIYEQYF
TRBD2	TRBV9	TRBJ2-2	NA	TGTGCCAGCAGCCCCCGAGGACTAGCGGGAGGGAGAGGCGGGGAGCTGTTTTTT	CASSPRGLAGGRGGELFF
NA	TRBV3-1/TRBV3-2	TRBJ2-1	NA	TGTGCCAGCAGCTCAGGGGATCTAGAGCAGTTCTTC	CASSSGDLEQFF
TRBD1	TRBV2	TRBJ1-2	NA	TGTGCCAGCAGTGAGACGGACAGGGGGTACTATGGCTACACCTTC	CASSETDRGYYGYTF
NA	TRBV19	TRBJ1-2	NA	TGTGCCAGTAGTATAGGTCGGACTACTACTAACTATGGCTACACCTTC	CASSIGRTTTNYGYTF
NA	TRBV19	TRBJ2-1	NA	TGTGCCAGTAGTTTCCTTGGGCGGGACCCCTACAATGAGCAGTTCTTC	CASSFLGRDPYNEQFF
NA	TRBV2	TRBJ1-1	NA	TGTGCCAGCAGCAAATCAGGGCCTACCCCTATGAACACTGAAGCTTTCTTT	CASSKSGPTPMNTEAFF
NA	TRBV5-6	TRBJ2-1	NA	TGTGCCAGCAGCTTGCGCAGGGGAAATCGCTACAATGAGCAGTTCTTC	CASSLRRGNRYNEQFF
NA	TRBV19	TRBJ2-5	NA	TGTGCCAGTAGTAGACAGGAACAAGAGACCCAGTACTTC	CASSRQEQETQYF
NA	TRBV20-1	TRBJ1-2	NA	TGCAGTGCTAATGACTGGAGAGGCTACACCTTC	CSANDWRGYTF
NA	TRBV30	TRBJ1-1	NA	TGTGCCTGGAGTCTCCGACGGACAAAGAACACTGAAGCTTTCTTT	CAWSLRRTKNTEAFF
NA	TRBV6-5	TRBJ2-2	NA	TGTGCCAGCACTCGGGACACAGCGAACACCGGGGAGCTGTTTTTT	CASTRDTANTGELFF
TRBD1	TRBV30	TRBJ1-2	NA	TGTGCCTGGAGGCCGGGACAGGGGTCTGGCTACACCTTC	CAWRPGQGSGYTF
NA	TRBV4-3	TRBJ2-2	NA	TGCGCCAGCAGCCAAGGGGCAGTAGGGGACTTAGCTAACGGGGCCGGGGAGCTGTTTTTT	CASSQGAVGDLANGAGELFF
NA	TRBV30	TRBJ1-6	NA	TGTGCCTGGACCCCTGCCCCAGGGTCTAATTCACCCCTCCACTTT	CAWTPAPGSNSPLHF
TRBD1	TRBV10-2	TRBJ2-7	NA	TGCGCCAGCAGTCCCGGGACAGGGTATCTATCGGGCGAGCAGTACTTC	CASSPGTGYLSGEQYF
TRBD1	TRBV19	TRBJ1-2	NA	TGTGCCAGTAGTCCCCGACAGGGCTATGGCTACACCTTC	CASSPRQGYGYTF
TRBD2	TRBV9	TRBJ2-5	NA	TGTGCCAGCAGCGTCAGCGGGAGGGCCACGGAGACCCAGTACTTC	CASSVSGRATETQYF
TRBD2	TRBV12-5	TRBJ2-4	NA	TGTGCTAGTGGTAGGGGAGTAGGACTAGCGGGAGACGGGGACATTCAGTACTTC	CASGRGVGLAGDGDIQYF
TRBD2	TRBV5-6	TRBJ2-7	NA	TGTGCCAGCAGGCTAGCGGGAGGGCCCTCCTACGAGCAGTACTTC	CASRLAGGPSYEQYF
NA	TRBV5-5	TRBJ2-6	NA	TGTGCCAGCAGCTTCGTCGAGACTGGGGCCAACGTCCTGACTTTC	CASSFVETGANVLTF
NA	TRBV28	TRBJ1-4	NA	TGTGCCAGCAGAGACAGGTTTAGCGAAAAACTGTTTTTT	CASRDRFSEKLFF
NA	TRBV18	TRBJ1-2	NA	TGTGCCAGCTCACCTTCGCGGGCGACTGGCTACACCTTC	CASSPSRATGYTF
NA	TRBV19	TRBJ2-1	NA	TGTGCCAGTAGTATAGACGGAGACCCCTACAATGAGCAGTTCTTC	CASSIDGDPYNEQFF
TRBD1	TRBV30	TRBJ1-1	NA	TGTGCCTGGACTCCGGGACAGGGGACTCTCCTGAACACTGAAGCTTTCTTT	CAWTPGQGTLLNTEAFF
TRBD1	TRBV19	TRBJ2-7	NA	TGTGCCAGTAGTGCCCCCGGGACAGGGTCGTACGAGCAGTACTTC	CASSAPGTGSYEQYF
TRBD2	TRBV6-5	TRBJ2-1	NA	TGTGCCATAGGACTAGCGGGAGAGTATGGGGGTGAGCAGTTCTTC	CAIGLAGEYGGEQFF
TRBD1	TRBV7-9	TRBJ1-3	NA	TGTGCCAGCAGCCCTGGGGCAGGGGGATCTGGAAACACCATATATTTT	CASSPGAGGSGNTIYF
NA	TRBV6-2/TRBV6-3	TRBJ1-2	NA	TGTGCCAGCAGACCTAACAGGGCCCCGTTCTATGGCTACACCTTC	CASRPNRAPFYGYTF
NA	TRBV28	TRBJ1-1	NA	TGTGCCAGCAGGAGCGCGGGACGGACTGAAGCTTTCTTT	CASRSAGRTEAFF
TRBD2	TRBV30	TRBJ2-3	NA	TGTGCCTGGAGTGTAATGCTAGCGGGCGGTGTAGAGGATACGCAGTATTTT	CAWSVMLAGGVEDTQYF
TRBD2	TRBV18	TRBJ2-7	NA	TGTGCCAGCTCACCACAGCGGGACTCCTACGAGCAGTACTTC	CASSPQRDSYEQYF
NA	TRBV28	TRBJ1-5	NA	TGTGCCAGCAGCTCTACAGGACAGCCCCAGCATTTT	CASSSTGQPQHF
NA	TRBV2	TRBJ1-1	few	TGTGCCAGCAGCAGGCGTCGGAACACTGAAGCTTTCTTT	CASSRRRNTEAFF
NA	TRBV18	TRBJ2-3	NA	TGTGCCAGCTCACCAGCAGTAGCGGCAGGCACAGATACGCAGTATTTT	CASSPAVAAGTDTQYF
NA	TRBV5-1	TRBJ2-1	NA	TGCGCCAGCAGCGGGGGGACAGTTCCCCGCTCCTACAATGAGCAGTTCTTC	CASSGGTVPRSYNEQFF
NA	TRBV12-3/TRBV12-4	TRBJ1-5	NA	TGTGCCAGCAGCACAAATCAGCCCCAGCATTTT	CASSTNQPQHF
NA	TRBV27	TRBJ2-1	NA	TGTGCCAGCTGGGGCGGCAATTGGGGAAATGAGCAGTTCTTC	CASWGGNWGNEQFF